Included here is one TCR beta chain sequence, with context. Its antigen remains unidentified. The data belong to a study of cytomegalovirus exposure and HLA in healthy donors. Whole-study findings and limits: Subsequent analysis found a tendency for first-cohort TCR clusters to co-occur within the 120 or so validation repertoires. A few of the chains that were CMV-associated were confirmed in vitro to be specific for CMV antigens.

The donors were members of the approximately 120-subject validation cohort (separate from the approximately 670-subject first cohort). Sequenced by immunoSEQ multiplex PCR; TCRdb stores in-frame clones only, minus some. The profile shows 250,000 or so clones, around nine tenths of them singletons. The CDR3 covers 17 residues. Germline-derived CDR1 and CDR2 are SGHTA and FQGNSA. The trim removed 1 base at V and 10 bases at J, leaving 9 bases unmatched. This TCR was recovered from a man between 18 and 29 years old in good health and CMV-seronegative. This chain connects TRBV7-2 to TRBJ2-1, with TRBD2 matching 14 bases. Sequenced: PBMCs. CDR3 region: CASSLVGTSGGGHEQFF. For the CDR3, the DNA is TGTGCCAGCAGCTTAGTGGGGACTAGCGGGGGAGGTCACGAGCAGTTCTTC.